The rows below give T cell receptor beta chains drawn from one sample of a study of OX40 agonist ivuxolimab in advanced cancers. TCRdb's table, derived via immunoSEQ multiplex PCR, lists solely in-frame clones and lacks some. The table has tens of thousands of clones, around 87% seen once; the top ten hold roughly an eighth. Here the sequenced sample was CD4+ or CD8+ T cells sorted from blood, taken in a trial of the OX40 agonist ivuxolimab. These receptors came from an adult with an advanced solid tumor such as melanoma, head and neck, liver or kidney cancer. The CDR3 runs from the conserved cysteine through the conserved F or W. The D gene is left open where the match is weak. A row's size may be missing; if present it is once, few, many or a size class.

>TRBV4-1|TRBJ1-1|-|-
CASSQKGQGWITEAFF
TGCGCCAGCAGCCAAAAGGGTCAGGGGTGGATCACTGAAGCTTTCTTT
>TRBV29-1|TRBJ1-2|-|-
CSVDAGYTF
TGCAGCGTTGATGCAGGTTACACCTTC
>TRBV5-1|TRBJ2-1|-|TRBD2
CASSLGSGGMDEQFF
TGCGCCAGCAGCTTGGGTAGCGGGGGGATGGATGAGCAGTTCTTC
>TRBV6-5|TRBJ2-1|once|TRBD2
CASSYTTSGGFDEQFF
TGTGCCAGCAGTTACACGACTAGCGGGGGATTTGATGAGCAGTTCTTC
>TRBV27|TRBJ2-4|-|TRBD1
CASSLSGTGWNIQYF
TGTGCCAGCAGTTTATCCGGGACAGGGTGGAACATTCAGTACTTC
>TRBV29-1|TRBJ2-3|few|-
CSVSLEWLDTQYF
TGCAGCGTTTCTTTGGAGTGGCTAGATACGCAGTATTTT
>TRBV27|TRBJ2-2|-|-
CASSQDLGELFF
TGTGCCAGCAGTCAAGATCTCGGGGAGCTGTTTTTT
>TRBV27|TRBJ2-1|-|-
CASSSTTGLAYNEQFF
TGTGCCAGCAGTTCAACCACAGGGTTGGCCTACAATGAGCAGTTCTTC
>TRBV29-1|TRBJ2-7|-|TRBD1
CSVSEWDRGYEQYF
TGCAGCGTCTCCGAATGGGACAGGGGCTACGAGCAGTACTTC
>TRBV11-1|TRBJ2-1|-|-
CASSHVPYNEQFF
TGTGCCAGCAGCCACGTACCCTACAATGAGCAGTTCTTC
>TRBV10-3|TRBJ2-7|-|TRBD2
CAISEPREGWGEQYF
TGTGCCATCAGTGAACCGCGGGAGGGATGGGGAGAGCAGTACTTC
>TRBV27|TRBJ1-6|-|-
CASSFRSYNSPLHF
TGTGCCAGCAGTTTCCGATCCTATAATTCACCCCTCCACTTT
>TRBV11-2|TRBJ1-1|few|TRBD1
CASSNYRTGPISPEAFF
TGTGCCAGCAGCAATTATCGGACAGGTCCCATTAGTCCTGAAGCTTTCTTT
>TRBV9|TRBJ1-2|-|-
CASSVDEGYGYTF
TGTGCCAGCAGCGTAGATGAAGGCTATGGCTACACCTTC
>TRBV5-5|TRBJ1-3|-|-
CASSWTDGNTIYF
TGTGCCAGCAGCTGGACCGACGGAAACACCATATATTTT
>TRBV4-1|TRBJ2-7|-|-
CASSQVLDYEQYF
TGCGCCAGCAGCCAAGTTCTTGACTACGAGCAGTACTTC
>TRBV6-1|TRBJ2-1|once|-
CASSDMSFNEQFF
TGTGCCAGCAGTGATATGTCCTTCAATGAGCAGTTCTTC
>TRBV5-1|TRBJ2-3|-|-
CASSRAYWESSTDTQYF
TGCGCCAGCAGCCGCGCATACTGGGAATCTAGCACAGATACGCAGTATTTT
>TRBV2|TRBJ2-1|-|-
CASSDEGNEQFF
TGTGCCAGCAGTGACGAGGGGAATGAGCAGTTCTTC
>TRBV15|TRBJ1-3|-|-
CATSRDGIYSSGNTIYF
TGTGCCACCAGCAGAGATGGCATTTACAGCTCTGGAAACACCATATATTTT
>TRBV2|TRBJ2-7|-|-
CASQPGTHGQYF
TGTGCCAGCCAGCCGGGGACCCACGGGCAGTACTTC
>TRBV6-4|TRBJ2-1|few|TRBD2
CASSDKPSGSYNEQFF
TGTGCCAGCAGTGACAAACCTAGCGGCTCCTACAATGAGCAGTTCTTC
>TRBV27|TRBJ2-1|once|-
CASRLSVSHEQFF
TGTGCCAGCAGGCTATCCGTGTCTCATGAGCAGTTCTTC
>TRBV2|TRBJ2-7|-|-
CASIERSYEQYF
TGTGCCAGCATCGAACGGTCCTACGAGCAGTACTTC
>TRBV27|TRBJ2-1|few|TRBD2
CASSSSGAYNEQFF
TGTGCCAGCAGTTCAAGCGGGGCTTACAATGAGCAGTTCTTC
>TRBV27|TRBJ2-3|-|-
CASSLPSLGTDTQYF
TGTGCCAGCAGTTTACCCTCCTTAGGGACAGATACGCAGTATTTT
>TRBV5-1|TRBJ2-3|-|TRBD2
CASSLREGPRDTQYF
TGCGCCAGCAGCTTACGGGAGGGCCCTAGAGATACGCAGTATTTT
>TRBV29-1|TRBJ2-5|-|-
CSVPMFRGGETQYF
TGCAGCGTCCCCATGTTCCGGGGCGGCGAGACCCAGTACTTC
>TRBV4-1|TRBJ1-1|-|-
CASSQVPNEAFF
TGCGCCAGCAGCCAAGTGCCGAACGAAGCTTTCTTT
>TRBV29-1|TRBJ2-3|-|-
CSVDVGLPTDTQYF
TGCAGCGTTGATGTAGGTTTGCCCACAGATACGCAGTATTTT
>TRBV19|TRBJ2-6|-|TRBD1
CASSLGQAGANVLTF
TGTGCCAGTAGTCTCGGACAGGCTGGGGCCAACGTCCTGACTTTC
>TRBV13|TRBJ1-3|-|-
CASSGGNTIYF
TGTGCCAGCTCCGGAGGAAACACCATATATTTT
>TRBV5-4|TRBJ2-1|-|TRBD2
CASSLPGRGAYNEQFF
TGTGCCAGCAGCCTTCCTGGGCGGGGGGCTTACAATGAGCAGTTCTTC
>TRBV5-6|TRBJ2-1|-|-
CASSLFDSIHSGFF
TGTGCCAGCAGCTTGTTCGACAGTATCCACTCAGGGTTCTTC
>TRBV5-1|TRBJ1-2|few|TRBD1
CASSSTGQGAFYGYTF
TGCGCCAGCAGCAGCACCGGACAGGGGGCGTTTTATGGCTACACCTTC
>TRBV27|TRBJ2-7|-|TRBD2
CASSLLAGVHEQYF
TGTGCCAGCAGTTTACTAGCGGGAGTCCACGAGCAGTACTTC
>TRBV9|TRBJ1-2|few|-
CASSVAADSYGYTF
TGTGCCAGCAGCGTAGCGGCAGATTCCTATGGCTACACCTTC
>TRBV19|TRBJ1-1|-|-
CASTDRGRRYAEAFF
TGTGCCAGTACCGATAGGGGTCGGAGGTACGCTGAAGCTTTCTTT
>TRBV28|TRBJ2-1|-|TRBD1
CASSITGGAYNEQFF
TGTGCCAGCAGCATCACAGGGGGAGCCTACAATGAGCAGTTCTTC
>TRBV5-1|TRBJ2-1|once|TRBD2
CASSVGLAVYNEQFF
TGCGCCAGCAGCGTAGGACTAGCGGTATACAATGAGCAGTTCTTC
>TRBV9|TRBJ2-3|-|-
CASSVPNVAGTQYF
TGTGCCAGCAGCGTCCCTAATGTGGCAGGTACGCAGTATTTT
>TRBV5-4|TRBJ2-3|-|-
CASSSDGTDTQYF
TGTGCCAGCAGCTCTGATGGCACAGATACGCAGTATTTT
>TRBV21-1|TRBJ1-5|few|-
CASSKARGQDNQPQHF
TGTGCCAGCAGCAAAGCCAGGGGGCAGGACAATCAGCCCCAGCATTTT
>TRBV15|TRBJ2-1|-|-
CATSRPTPMDEQFF
TGTGCCACCAGCAGACCGACCCCCATGGATGAGCAGTTCTTC
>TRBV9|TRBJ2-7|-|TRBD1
CASSSQGDRVFYEQYF
TGTGCCAGCAGCTCCCAAGGGGACAGGGTGTTCTACGAGCAGTACTTC
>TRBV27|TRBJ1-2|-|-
CASSLKAGNYTF
TGTGCCAGCAGTTTAAAGGCAGGAAACTACACCTTC
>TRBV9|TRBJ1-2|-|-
CASSESPDRLYGYTF
TGTGCCAGCAGCGAGAGCCCGGACAGACTTTATGGCTACACCTTC
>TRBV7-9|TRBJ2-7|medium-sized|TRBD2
CASSLGSGRVYEQYF
TGTGCCAGCAGCTTAGGTAGCGGGAGGGTGTACGAGCAGTACTTC
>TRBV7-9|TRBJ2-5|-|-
CASRPKYQETQYF
TGTGCCAGCAGACCAAAGTACCAAGAGACCCAGTACTTC
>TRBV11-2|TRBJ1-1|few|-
CASSLRGPPEAFF
TGTGCCAGCAGCTTGAGGGGACCACCTGAAGCTTTCTTT
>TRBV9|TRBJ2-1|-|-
CASGSVTRNPGDEQFF
TGTGCCAGCGGCAGCGTGACTAGGAACCCTGGGGATGAGCAGTTCTTC
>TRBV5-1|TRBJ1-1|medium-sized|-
CASGTGGVTEAFF
TGCGCCAGCGGTACAGGTGGGGTCACTGAAGCTTTCTTT
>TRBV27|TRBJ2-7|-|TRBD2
CASSLVAGGPYEQYF
TGTGCCAGCAGTTTAGTCGCGGGAGGACCCTACGAGCAGTACTTC
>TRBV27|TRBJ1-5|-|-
CASSSLDGQPQHF
TGTGCCAGCAGTTCTTTGGACGGACAGCCCCAGCATTTT
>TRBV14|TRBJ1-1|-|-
CASSPTLANTEAFF
TGTGCCAGCAGCCCGACTTTGGCGAACACTGAAGCTTTCTTT